This TCR beta chain was captured by sequencing in a study of blood T cell repertoires in COVID-19. At the level of the study: The samples span acute and convalescent COVID-19 from the United States, Italy and Spain. PBMCs, B-cell-depleted T cells, or T cells provided the cDNA or gDNA that made up the material.

Methods used by the authors: How many nucleated cells were present was estimated from reference gene primer amplification. Only in-frame clones appear in the TCRdb table, and some are missing; sequencing was by immunoSEQ multiplex PCR. The V and J calls and clone size were taken over from that table, and D and trimming were inferred from the DNA. The profile shows about 190,000 clones, around 90% of them singletons. V was clipped by 0 bases and J by 2 bases, with 11 bases between them. The CDR3 length is 16 residues. Per germline, CDR1 MNHNS and CDR2 SASEGT. The J gene is TRBJ1-3, the V gene TRBV6-1; unclear D gene. The sequence derives from a human donor in a cohort sampled during active COVID-19. Input material: peripheral blood. In DNA form, the CDR3 reads TGTGCCAGCAGTGAAGCTTGGGAGAAAGCTGGAAACACCATATATTTT. Amino acids: CASSEAWEKAGNTIYF.